One and the same sample provided the 27 T cell receptor beta chains below, sequenced in a study of cytomegalovirus exposure and HLA in healthy donors. With 60 Vbeta and 13 Jbeta primers, the PCR was carried out. The protocol was immunoSEQ multiplex PCR, while the TCRdb copy is restricted to in-frame clones and leaves out a portion. The sample holds roughly 87,000 clones, about four fifths seen once. The sample taken for sequencing was PBMCs. The receptors originated from a woman aged 40 to 49 in good health and CMV-seropositive.

The chain links TRBV2 to TRBJ1-4; D remains unclear. Germline V gives CDR1 SNHLY, CDR2 FYNNEI. V dropped 6 bases and J dropped 7 bases, with 15 bases sitting between them. CDR3 length: 14 residues. CDR3: CASSHLPGGEKLFF. In nucleotides, the CDR3 is TGTGCCAGCAGCCACCTCCCCGGCGGTGAAAAACTGTTTTTT. Looking up the rest from reference TRBV2 and TRBJ1-4 gives the full variable domain: EPEVTQTPSHQVTQMGQEVILRCVPISNHLYFYWYRQILGQKVEFLVSFYNNEISEKSEIFDDQFSVERPDGSNFTLKIRSTKLEDSAMYFCASSHLPGGEKLFFGSGTQLSVL.

The chain combines TRBV30 with TRBJ1-5, with D unresolved. In germline, CDR1 is GTSNPN, CDR2 SVGIG (reference sequence). The V and J ends lost 1 base and 6 bases respectively, with 7 bases between them. The CDR3 contains 12 residues. CDR3 residues: CAWSGSSQPQHF. The CDR3 DNA reads as TGTGCCTGGAGTGGGTCCAGTCAGCCCCAGCATTTT.

This chain joins TRBV6-6 and TRBJ2-1; D is possibly TRBD2 (5 bases). CDR1 and CDR2 from the germline V gene are MNHNY and SVGAGI (reference sequence). V was clipped by 3 bases and J by 0 bases, with 6 bases between them. The CDR3 sequence is 14 residues long. The CDR3: CASSYGSSYNEQFF. Here the CDR3 DNA reads TGTGCCAGCAGTTATGGGAGCTCCTACAATGAGCAGTTCTTC.

This rearrangement joins TRBV9 to TRBJ2-3; 8 bases line up with TRBD1. This CDR3 has 15 residues. Germline trimming cut 3 bases from V and 3 bases from J; bases unmatched to any gene: 6. CDR1 SGDLS and CDR2 YYNGEE come from the germline V gene. The CDR3: CASSGTGYRTDTQYF. Written as DNA, the CDR3 is TGTGCCAGCAGCGGGACAGGGTATAGGACAGATACGCAGTATTTT.

This sequence joins TRBV10-2 and TRBJ1-2, with D maybe TRBD1 (6 bases). The CDR3 has 13 amino acids. CDR1 is WSHSY and CDR2 is SAAADI in the germline V gene. CDR3 amino acids: CAVGLRGALGYTF. The CDR3 DNA follows: TGCGCAGTCGGTCTACGGGGGGCTCTTGGCTACACCTTC.

The chain carries TRBV29-1 and TRBJ2-7, with 12 bases lining up with TRBD1. J was trimmed by 3 bases and V by 6 bases; bases with no gene match: 6. Per the germline V gene, CDR1 is SQVTM and CDR2 is ANQGSEA. There are 14 residues in the CDR3. The CDR3 coding sequence is TGCAGCGTCCCCGGGACAGGGGGCGTCTACGAGCAGTACTTC. It is translated as CSVPGTGGVYEQYF.

This rearrangement joins TRBV5-1 to TRBJ2-7, with TRBD2 matching 10 bases. This CDR3 spans 16 amino acids. V lost 4 bases and J lost 2; bases outside the gene matches: 9. Germline CDR1 and CDR2: SGHRS and YFSETQ. The CDR3 here is CASSPLSGGAPYEQYF. CDR3 DNA sequence: TGCGCCAGCAGCCCACTCAGCGGGGGGGCCCCCTACGAGCAGTACTTC. Drawing the rest from reference TRBV5-1 and TRBJ2-7, the complete variable domain is KAGVTQTPRYLIKTRGQQVTLSCSPISGHRSVSWYQQTPGQGLQFLFEYFSETQRNKGNFPGRFSGRQFSNSRSEMNVSTLELGDSALYLCASSPLSGGAPYEQYFGPGTRLTVT.

The genes are TRBV2 and TRBJ2-1; the match to TRBD2 covers 9 bases. With V trimmed by 6 bases and J by 2 bases, 5 bases remained unmatched. Germline V gene sequence: CDR1 SNHLY, CDR2 FYNNEI. This CDR3 spans 15 amino acids. CDR3 bases: TGTGCCAGCAGATACCCTAGCGGGGCCTACAATGAGCAGTTCTTC. It encodes CASRYPSGAYNEQFF.

For the CDR3, the DNA is TGTGCCAGCAGCTTAGGCTCAGGACTAGCGGGAGCGAAGCAGTTCTTC. Its protein product is CASSLGSGLAGAKQFF. V usage is TRBV7-8 and J usage is TRBJ2-1, with 13 bases fitting TRBD2. Germline V gives CDR1 SGHVS, CDR2 FQNEAQ. Germline trimming cut 1 base from V and 11 bases from J; bases unmatched to any gene: 8. This CDR3 contains 16 residues.

This rearrangement joins TRBV6-1 to TRBJ2-3; 8 nucleotides match TRBD2. The CDR3 spans 15 residues. J lost 0 bases, V lost 6 bases, and 5 bases had no gene match. Germline CDR1 MNHNS, CDR2 SASEGT. The CDR3 DNA reads TGTGCCAGCAGCGCCCGGGGGGGTAGCACAGATACGCAGTATTTT. Protein sequence: CASSARGGSTDTQYF.

This chain connects TRBV27 to TRBJ2-7; maybe TRBD2 (6 bases). Trimming removed 10 bases from V and 1 base from J, with 14 bases in between. In germline, CDR1 is MNHEY, CDR2 SMNVEV (reference sequence). The CDR3 extends over 13 amino acids. CDR3 bases: TGTGCCACCGCCGGAGGGGTATCCTACGAGCAGTACTTC. This translates into CATAGGVSYEQYF.

This rearrangement joins TRBV15 to TRBJ2-6, with D possibly TRBD1 on 5 matching bases. The CDR3 spans 16 residues. CDR1 and CDR2 from the germline V gene are LNHNV and YYDKDF (reference sequence). Trimming pared 4 bases from V and 2 bases from J, leaving 12 bases between. CDR3: CATSTLAGTGANVLTF. DNA for the CDR3: TGTGCCACCAGCACCTTGGCAGGGACTGGGGCCAACGTCCTGACTTTC.

The chain joins TRBV19 to TRBJ2-7; 8 bases line up with TRBD1. Germline CDR1 is LNHDA and CDR2 is SQIVND (reference sequence). The ends lost 6 bases at V and 3 bases at J; junction bases unmatched: 7. The CDR3 runs 14 residues. DNA of the CDR3: TGTGCCAGTAGCGACTCCGGGACAGGCTACGAGCAGTACTTC. Protein sequence: CASSDSGTGYEQYF.

This clone was counted once. The chain joins TRBV5-4 to TRBJ2-1; tentative D call: TRBD2 (5 bases). The CDR3 has 13 amino acids. Germline loops: CDR1 SGHNT, CDR2 YYREEE (reference sequence). The germline V and J ends were trimmed by 4 bases and 8 bases, with 13 bases remaining between them. The CDR3 sequence: CASSLIVGDEQFF. The CDR3 bases are TGTGCCAGCAGCCTGATCGTCGGGGATGAGCAGTTCTTC.

This rearrangement joins TRBV28 to TRBJ1-5; a weak D match, TRBD1 (5 bases). This CDR3 is built from 12 residues. CDR1 and CDR2 (germline): MDHEN, SYDVKM. The V end lost 6 bases, the J end lost 6 bases, and 9 bases lay between the germline ends. CDR3 loop: CASSGTGQPQHF. For the CDR3, the DNA is TGTGCCAGCAGCGGGACTGGTCAGCCCCAGCATTTT.

The chain has TRBV11-2 and TRBJ1-5, with D maybe TRBD1 (6 bases). The CDR3 loop spans 14 amino acids. V was cut by 4 bases and J by 4 bases, with 11 bases left in between. CDR1 SGHAT and CDR2 FQNNGV come from the germline V gene. The DNA of the CDR3 is TGTGCCAGCAGCTCAGGACAGTATAATCAGCCCCAGCATTTT. Translating gives CASSSGQYNQPQHF.

V usage is TRBV19 and J usage is TRBJ1-6, with a weak D call TRBD1 (5 bases). Deletions cut 3 bases from V and 9 bases from J, with 12 bases between. This CDR3 comprises 14 residues. In germline, CDR1 is LNHDA, CDR2 SQIVND (reference sequence). CDR3 nucleotides: TGTGCCAGTAGTATCGGAGGGGCACCTTCACCCCTCCACTTT. As protein: CASSIGGAPSPLHF.

V gene TRBV6-5 combines with J gene TRBJ2-1, with a tentative D call TRBD1 (5 bases). Germline V gene lookup returns CDR1 MNHEY and CDR2 SVGAGI. Trimming removed 2 bases from V and 8 bases from J, with 13 bases in between. This CDR3 has 14 residues. The CDR3: CASSYDMGQDEQFF. For the CDR3, the DNA is TGTGCCAGCAGTTACGATATGGGGCAGGATGAGCAGTTCTTC.

The rearrangement joins TRBV29-1 to TRBJ1-2, with TRBD1 identical over 7 bases. V was clipped by 3 bases and J by 8 bases; unmatched bases: 9. This CDR3 spans 13 amino acids. The germline gives CDR1 SQVTM, CDR2 ANQGSEA. The CDR3 here is CSVERQGDPGYTF. In DNA form, the CDR3 reads TGCAGCGTTGAGCGGCAGGGGGATCCGGGCTACACCTTC.

This clone has more than one count but fewer than ten. V gene TRBV5-1 combines with J gene TRBJ2-1, with 9 bases identical to TRBD2. Germline lookup yields CDR1 SGHRS and CDR2 YFSETQ. V trimming: 4 bases; J trimming: 10 bases; junction bases outside the gene matches: 9. The CDR3 has 14 residues. In DNA form, the CDR3 reads TGCGCCAGCAGCCTTGCTAGCGGGGCCCTAGAGCAGTTCTTC. Translating gives CASSLASGALEQFF.

This clone was seen just once. This chain joins TRBV2 and TRBJ2-7; tentatively, D is TRBD1 (6 bases). CDR3 size: 13 residues. Between the trimmed V and J ends, which lost 8 bases and 4 bases, there was a span of 15 bases. CDR1 and CDR2 (germline): SNHLY, FYNNEI. This CDR3 is CASRVDRDYEQYF. CDR3 bases: TGTGCCAGCCGCGTGGACAGAGATTACGAGCAGTACTTC.

This clone came up a few times. This chain joins TRBV6-5 and TRBJ1-4; the D gene is possibly TRBD1 (6 bases). Germline CDR1 reads MNHEY; CDR2 reads SVGAGI. This CDR3 spans 14 amino acids. The V end was cut by 6 bases, the J end by 5 bases, with 13 bases between. The CDR3 loop reads CASRRQGPNEKLFF. Here the CDR3 DNA reads TGTGCCAGCAGGCGCCAGGGGCCAAATGAAAAACTGTTTTTT.

This clone was detected only a few times. CDR3 in DNA: TGCGCCAGCAGCTTGACAGGGAACGAGCAGTACTTC. This codes for CASSLTGNEQYF. The V and J genes are TRBV5-1 and TRBJ2-7; D may be TRBD1 (6 bases). V was trimmed by 1 base and J by 5 bases, leaving 7 bases between them. This CDR3 has 12 residues. Germline-derived CDR1 and CDR2 are SGHRS and YFSETQ. Filled out from reference TRBV5-1 and TRBJ2-7, the complete variable domain reads KAGVTQTPRYLIKTRGQQVTLSCSPISGHRSVSWYQQTPGQGLQFLFEYFSETQRNKGNFPGRFSGRQFSNSRSEMNVSTLELGDSALYLCASSLTGNEQYFGPGTRLTVT.

There are a few counts of this clone. V usage is TRBV27 and J usage is TRBJ1-2, with D tentatively TRBD1 (6 bases). V was shortened by 6 bases and J by 4 bases, with 15 bases between the two germline ends. CDR3 length: 14 residues. In germline, CDR1 is MNHEY, CDR2 SMNVEV (reference sequence). CDR3 DNA sequence: TGTGCCAGCAGGAAAACGGGGGGCGGCTATGGCTACACCTTC. It encodes CASRKTGGGYGYTF.

The V call is TRBV13, the J call TRBJ2-1, with D possibly matching TRBD2 (8 bases). The V gene's germline CDR1 is PRHDT and CDR2 FYEKMQ (reference sequence). Trimming removed 6 bases from V and 1 base from J, with 19 bases in between. The CDR3 length is 17 residues. CDR3 in DNA: TGTGCCAGCAGTAGAGGACTAGCAGGGGGGTCCTACAATGAGCAGTTCTTC. Amino acid sequence: CASSRGLAGGSYNEQFF.

The rearrangement links TRBV30 to TRBJ2-3, with unresolved D. The CDR3 consists of 13 residues. V was clipped by 7 bases and J by 1 base, with 12 bases between them. Germline CDR1 GTSNPN, CDR2 SVGIG (reference sequence). CDR3: CASSVVRTDTQYF. The CDR3 region has the DNA TGTGCCTCCTCGGTCGTCCGCACAGATACGCAGTATTTT.

The chain is built from TRBV7-9 and TRBJ1-4; 7 bases align to TRBD1. There are 15 residues in the CDR3. Trimming at V came to 0 bases and at J to 7 bases, leaving 5 bases not matched to a gene. The germline V gene has CDR1 SEHNR and CDR2 FQNEAQ (reference sequence). CDR3 nucleotide sequence: TGTGCCAGCAGCTTAGCTGAGACAGGGAGTGAAAAACTGTTTTTT. Translation: CASSLAETGSEKLFF. Looking up the rest from reference TRBV7-9 and TRBJ1-4 gives the full variable domain: DTGVSQNPRHKITKRGQNVTFRCDPISEHNRLYWYRQTLGQGPEFLTYFQNEAQLEKSRLLSDRFSAERPKGSFSTLEIQRTEQGDSAMYLCASSLAETGSEKLFFGSGTQLSVL.